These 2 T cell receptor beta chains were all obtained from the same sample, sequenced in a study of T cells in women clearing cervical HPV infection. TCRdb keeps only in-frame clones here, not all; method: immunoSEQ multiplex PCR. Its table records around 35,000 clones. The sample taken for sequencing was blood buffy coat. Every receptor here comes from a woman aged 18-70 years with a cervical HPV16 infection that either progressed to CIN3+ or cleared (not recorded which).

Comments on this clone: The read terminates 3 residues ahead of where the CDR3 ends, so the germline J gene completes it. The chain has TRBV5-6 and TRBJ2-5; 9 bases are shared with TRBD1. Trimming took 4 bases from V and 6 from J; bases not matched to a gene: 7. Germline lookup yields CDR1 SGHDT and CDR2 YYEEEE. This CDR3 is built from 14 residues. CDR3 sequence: CASSPWDRVQTQYF. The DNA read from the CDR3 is TGTGCCAGCAGCCCGTGGGACAGGGTCCAGACC.

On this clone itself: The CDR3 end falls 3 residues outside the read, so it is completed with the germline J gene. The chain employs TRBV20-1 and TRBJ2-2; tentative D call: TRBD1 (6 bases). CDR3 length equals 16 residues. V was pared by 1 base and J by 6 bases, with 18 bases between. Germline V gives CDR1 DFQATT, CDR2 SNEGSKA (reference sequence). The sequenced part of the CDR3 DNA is TGCAGTGCTAGAGTGGGGGCGTCCGGATCGTCCGGGGAG. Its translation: CSARVGASGSSGE. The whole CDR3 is CSARVGASGSSGELFF.